Presented here are 23 T cell receptor beta chains from one specimen sequenced in a study of T cells in Graves' hyperthyroidism and ophthalmopathy. TCR beta CDR3 regions were amplified from RNA transcripts. TCR CDR3 regions were first amplified by RT-PCR with HTBI primers. TCRdb recomputed calls from the multiplex PCR reads with MiXCR, one row per CDR3 protein. This sample carries about half a million distinct CDR3 sequences, around a fifth of them seen once, and the ten largest clones take about 49%. Sequences were obtained from blood. These receptors were obtained from a woman in her sixties or seventies with Graves' ophthalmopathy.

This chain joins TRBV20-1 and TRBJ1-2; a possible D gene is TRBD1 (5 bases). The CDR3 is 14 residues long. Trimming stripped 3 bases from V and 0 bases from J, with 11 bases between. CDR1 and CDR2 from the germline V gene are DFQATT and SNEGSKA (reference sequence). CDR3 coding DNA: TGCAGTGCTAGCGAGGGGAGAGCTAACTATGGCTACACCTTC. This sequence encodes CSASEGRANYGYTF.

This chain joins TRBV2 and TRBJ2-7, with 7 positions matching TRBD1. The CDR3 runs to 13 residues. Trimming removed 6 bases from V and 2 bases from J; junction bases left unmatched: 4. Germline values: CDR1 SNHLY, CDR2 FYNNEI. In nucleotides, the CDR3 is TGTGCCAGCAGCGGGACAGAGGCCTACGAGCAGTACTTC. This encodes CASSGTEAYEQYF. The full variable domain, rest sourced from reference TRBV2 and TRBJ2-7, is EPEVTQTPSHQVTQMGQEVILRCVPISNHLYFYWYRQILGQKVEFLVSFYNNEISEKSEIFDDQFSVERPDGSNFTLKIRSTKLEDSAMYFCASSGTEAYEQYFGPGTRLTVT.

The chain joins TRBV12-3 or TRBV12-4 to TRBJ2-7; TRBD2 aligns across 11 bases. This CDR3 comprises 14 residues. Unmatched junction bases numbered 4, after V lost 3 bases and J lost 6 bases. The CDR3 spells CASSFSLAGGEQYF. The CDR3 DNA follows: TGTGCCAGCAGTTTTAGTCTAGCGGGGGGCGAGCAGTACTTC.

This clonotype turned up a few times. The V gene is TRBV7-2, the J gene TRBJ2-2; 9 nucleotides match TRBD2. The CDR3 is 15 residues long. CDR1 is SGHTA and CDR2 is FQGNSA in the germline V gene. V lost 2 bases, J lost 7 bases, and 5 bases stayed unmatched. The CDR3 nucleotides read TGTGCCAGCAGCTTAACCCTAGCGGGAAGCGGGGAGCTGTTTTTT. Translation gives CASSLTLAGSGELFF. The full variable domain, completed using reference TRBV7-2 and TRBJ2-2, is GAGVSQSPSNKVTEKGKDVELRCDPISGHTALYWYRQSLGQGLEFLIYFQGNSAPDKSGLPSDRFSAERTGGSVSTLTIQRTQQEDSAVYLCASSLTLAGSGELFFGEGSRLTVL.

This clonotype was seen only a few times. The chain joins TRBV2 to TRBJ2-3, with D hard to call. Germline lookup yields CDR1 SNHLY and CDR2 FYNNEI. The V and J ends lost 2 bases and 7 bases respectively, with 1 base between them. CDR3 length equals 10 residues. CDR3 sequence reads: CASSEHTQYF. CDR3 nucleotides: TGTGCCAGCAGTGAACATACGCAGTATTTT.

V usage is TRBV11-3 and J usage is TRBJ2-2; TRBD1 aligns across 7 bases. The CDR3 is 15 amino acids. CDR1 and CDR2 from the germline V gene are SGHNT and YENEEA. V trimming: 4 bases; J trimming: 3 bases; junction bases outside the gene matches: 5. This chain's CDR3 is CASSYGTDYTGELFF. The CDR3 DNA reads as TGTGCCAGCAGCTACGGGACAGATTACACCGGGGAGCTGTTTTTT. Drawing the rest from reference TRBV11-3 and TRBJ2-2, the complete variable domain is EAGVVQSPRYKIIEKKQPVAFWCNPISGHNTLYWYLQNLGQGPELLIRYENEEAVDDSQLPKDRFSAERLKGVDSTLKIQPAELGDSAVYLCASSYGTDYTGELFFGEGSRLTVL.

This clonotype was counted between two and nine times. The chain recombines TRBV6-2 or TRBV6-3 with TRBJ2-2; 10 bases line up with TRBD2. Trimming cost V 6 bases and J 3 bases; bases outside gene matches: 4. The V gene's germline CDR1 is MNHEY and CDR2 SVGEGT. The CDR3 length is 15 residues. The CDR3 DNA sequence: TGTGCCAGCAGGTTAGCGGGAGGCTACACCGGGGAGCTGTTTTTT. Translated: CASRLAGGYTGELFF.

The gene calls are TRBV3-1 and TRBJ1-2; D is uncertain. The CDR3 totals 13 residues. The germline V gene has CDR1 LGHDT and CDR2 YNNKEL (reference sequence). The V and J ends lost 1 base and 7 bases respectively, with 10 bases between them. Written as DNA, the CDR3 is TGTGCCAGCAGCCAAGGGGTTTTAGGTGGCTACACCTTC. This sequence encodes CASSQGVLGGYTF.

The chain combines TRBV19 with TRBJ2-3, with D unresolved. V was cut by 1 base and J by 0 bases, with 8 bases left in between. This CDR3 contains 15 residues. Germline-derived CDR1 and CDR2 are LNHDA and SQIVND (reference sequence). Here the CDR3 reads CASSIGQASTDTQYF. The CDR3 DNA reads TGTGCCAGTAGTATAGGCCAGGCTAGCACAGATACGCAGTATTTT.

The sample holds many counts of this clonotype. This rearrangement joins TRBV20-1 to TRBJ1-5; perhaps TRBD1 as D (6 bases). Germline V gene sequence: CDR1 DFQATT, CDR2 SNEGSKA (reference sequence). The CDR3 sequence is 14 residues long. The ends were cut back, 0 bases at V and 3 bases at J, with 9 bases in the middle. The DNA of the CDR3 is TGCAGTGCTAGAGAGGGGACAACCAATCAGCCCCAGCATTTT. Its translation: CSAREGTTNQPQHF.

This clonotype was seen more than once but under ten times. The rearrangement links TRBV19 to TRBJ1-1, with D possibly matching TRBD1 (5 bases). This CDR3 spans 14 amino acids. Trimming took off 5 bases at V and 7 bases at J, with 17 bases between the two ends. Germline CDR1 reads LNHDA; CDR2 reads SQIVND (reference sequence). CDR3: CASSEGHQTGEAFF. The CDR3 DNA is TGTGCCAGTAGTGAGGGGCACCAAACAGGTGAAGCTTTCTTT. Variable domain in full (rest from reference TRBV19 and TRBJ1-1): DGGITQSPKYLFRKEGQNVTLSCEQNLNHDAMYWYRQDPGQGLRLIYYSQIVNDFQKGDIAEGYSVSREKKESFPLTVTSAQKNPTAFYLCASSEGHQTGEAFFGQGTRLTVV.

This clonotype was counted ten times or more. The CDR3 reads CSARGDSYNEQFF. CDR3 in DNA: TGCAGTGCTAGGGGGGACAGCTACAATGAGCAGTTCTTC. V gene TRBV20-1 combines with J gene TRBJ2-1; 7 bases fit TRBD1. The CDR3 extends over 13 amino acids. Germline assignment: CDR1 DFQATT and CDR2 SNEGSKA (reference sequence). The J segment lost 3 bases and the V segment lost 3 bases, leaving 2 bases of the junction unmatched.

This clonotype was picked up a small number of times. The rearrangement joins TRBV27 to TRBJ1-3, with D possibly matching TRBD1 (6 bases). Trimming shortened V by 5 bases and J by 2 bases, and 13 bases separated the two germline ends. The CDR3 has 15 amino acids. The germline CDR1 and CDR2 sequences are MNHEY and SMNVEV (reference sequence). For the CDR3, the DNA is TGTGCCAGCAGTCCCTCGGCAGGGGCTGGAAACACCATATATTTT. It translates to CASSPSAGAGNTIYF.

This clonotype was picked up many times. The V gene is TRBV12-3 or TRBV12-4, the J gene TRBJ2-7; 7 bases match TRBD2. The CDR3 totals 15 residues. The trim removed 6 bases at V and 3 bases at J, leaving 11 bases unmatched. CDR3 sequence: CASRTTSLRSYEQYF. CDR3 coding DNA: TGTGCCAGCAGAACGACTAGCCTCCGGAGCTACGAGCAGTACTTC.

The chain recombines TRBV3-1 with TRBJ1-1; D possibly corresponds to TRBD1 (6 bases). This CDR3 is built from 12 residues. Germline CDR1 and CDR2: LGHDT and YNNKEL (reference sequence). Trimming removed 2 bases at V and 6 bases at J, with 7 bases between. Here the CDR3 DNA reads TGTGCCAGCAGCCAACAGGGGCCTGAAGCTTTCTTT. Protein sequence: CASSQQGPEAFF.

The CDR3, as DNA: TGTGCCAGCAGCGGGACAGGGATCGGCTACACCTTC. Translating it yields CASSGTGIGYTF. J is TRBJ1-2 and V is TRBV12-3 or TRBV12-4; TRBD1 agrees at 9 bases. The CDR3 is 12 residues long. V dropped 6 bases and J dropped 8; count of bases not matched to a gene: 4.

The chain uses TRBV20-1 and TRBJ2-3; D is unresolved. Germline loops: CDR1 DFQATT, CDR2 SNEGSKA (reference sequence). V was cut by 5 bases and J by 1 base, with 10 bases left in between. The length of the CDR3 is 13 residues. The CDR3 loop is CSAPPTGTDTQYF. The DNA of the CDR3 is TGCAGTGCTCCGCCAACCGGCACAGATACGCAGTATTTT.

The sample holds many counts of this clonotype. The chain is built from TRBV11-2 and TRBJ2-7; D gene unclear. This CDR3 is 14 amino acids long. Trimming shortened V by 2 bases and J by 2 bases, and 10 bases separated the two germline ends. Germline CDR1 and CDR2: SGHAT and FQNNGV. The CDR3 is CASSLSVSPYEQYF. The CDR3 region has the DNA TGTGCCAGCAGCTTAAGTGTATCACCCTACGAGCAGTACTTC.

The rearrangement links TRBV28 to TRBJ2-3, with 7 positions matching TRBD2. Trimming took 7 bases from V and 3 from J; bases not matched to a gene: 7. Germline V gene lookup returns CDR1 MDHEN and CDR2 SYDVKM. This CDR3 contains 14 residues. This chain's CDR3 is CASTVERETDTQYF. CDR3 coding DNA: TGTGCCAGCACGGTTGAGCGGGAAACAGATACGCAGTATTTT.

The chain couples TRBV3-1 to TRBJ2-7; D not resolved. Germline-derived CDR1 and CDR2 are LGHDT and YNNKEL (reference sequence). The germline V and J ends were trimmed by 4 bases and 0 bases, with 16 bases remaining between them. This CDR3 has 16 amino acids. CDR3 sequence: CASSPLGGSNSYEQYF. DNA for the CDR3: TGTGCCAGCAGCCCCCTCGGTGGGTCTAACTCCTACGAGCAGTACTTC.

In this sample, this clonotype turned up a few times. The V gene is TRBV6-4, the J gene TRBJ1-1, with a possible D match to TRBD1 (5 bases). Germline lookup yields CDR1 MRHNA and CDR2 SNTAGT. The V gene lost 0 bases and the J gene lost 4 bases, with 12 bases spanning the gap. The CDR3 is 15 amino acids. The CDR3 coding sequence is TGTGCCAGCAGTGACTCGAGATTCGGGGGCACTGAAGCTTTCTTT. Protein product: CASSDSRFGGTEAFF.

This clonotype showed up many times. The V and J genes are TRBV3-1 and TRBJ2-1; 10 bases are shared with TRBD1. Germline CDR1 and CDR2: LGHDT and YNNKEL (reference sequence). The V and J ends lost 1 base and 3 bases, in that order; junction bases with no gene match: 3. The CDR3 spans 16 residues. The CDR3 region is CASSQAGTGDYNEQFF. The DNA of the CDR3 is TGTGCCAGCAGCCAAGCCGGGACAGGGGACTACAATGAGCAGTTCTTC.

CDR3 nucleotide sequence: TGTGCCAGCAGCCCCTGGGGAATTAACTATGGCTACACCTTC. Amino acids: CASSPWGINYGYTF. The chain carries TRBV5-5 and TRBJ1-2; D is unresolved. The CDR3 has 14 amino acids. Between the trimmed V and J ends, which lost 4 bases and 1 base, there was a span of 11 bases. Per the germline V gene, CDR1 is SGHKS and CDR2 is YYEKEE (reference sequence).